This TCR beta chain was identified in a study of shared clonotypes between healthy human individuals. Several immunoSEQ plates held equal portions of the genomic DNA taken from each subset. Libraries were prepared by immunoSEQ multiplex PCR; TCRdb keeps only in-frame clonotypes and omits some of them. The sample includes approximately 100,000 clones, 67% of them seen just once. The donors were all Caucasian adults (living in Nashville, Tennessee). V lost 5 bases, J lost 0 bases, and 12 bases stayed unmatched. This CDR3 contains 19 residues. From germline, CDR1 is SGHTA and CDR2 FQGNSA. Concerning this clone: The antigen is unknown.

General study results and limits: Researchers found naive subsets generally carried larger estimated richness than memory subsets.

V usage is TRBV7-2 and J usage is TRBJ2-1, with 11 nucleotides matching TRBD2. This receptor was identified in a woman aged 25 to 45 in good health. Sequenced sample: memory CD8+ T cells sorted from blood. Subset here: CD45RO+ cells pooled with CCR7-negative TemRA cells. CDR3 region: CASSARLAGYESSYNEQFF. The CDR3 DNA reads as TGTGCCAGCAGCGCCAGACTAGCGGGATATGAAAGCTCCTACAATGAGCAGTTCTTC.